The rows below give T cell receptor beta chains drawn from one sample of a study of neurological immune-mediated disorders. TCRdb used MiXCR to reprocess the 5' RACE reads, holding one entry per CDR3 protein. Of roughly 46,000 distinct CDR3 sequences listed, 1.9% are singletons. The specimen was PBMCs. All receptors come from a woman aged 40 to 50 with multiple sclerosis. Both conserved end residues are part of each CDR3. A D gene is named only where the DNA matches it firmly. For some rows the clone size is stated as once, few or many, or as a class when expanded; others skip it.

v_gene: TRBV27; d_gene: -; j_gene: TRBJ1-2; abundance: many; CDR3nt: TGTGCCAGCAGTTTATCAATCCGGCAGGGTGCGCTATGGGAGGGCTACACCTTC; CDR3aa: CASSLSIRQGALWEGYTF
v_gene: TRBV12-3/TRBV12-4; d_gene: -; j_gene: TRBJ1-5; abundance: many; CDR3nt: TGTGCCAGCAGTTACCTGGACAGTAGCAATCAGCCCCAGCATTTT; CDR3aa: CASSYLDSSNQPQHF
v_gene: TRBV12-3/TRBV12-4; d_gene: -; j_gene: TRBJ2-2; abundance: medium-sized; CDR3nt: TGTGCCAGCAGTCCGTGGAACACCGGGGAGCTGTTTTTT; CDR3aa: CASSPWNTGELFF
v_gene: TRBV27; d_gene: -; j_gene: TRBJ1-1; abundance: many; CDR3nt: TGTGCCAGCAGTTGGTCAGGGAAGGGGACTGAAGCTTTCTTT; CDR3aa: CASSWSGKGTEAFF
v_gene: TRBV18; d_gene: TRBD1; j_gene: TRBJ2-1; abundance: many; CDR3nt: TGTGCCAGCTCACTACTCGGACAGGGGACCGATGAGCAGTTCTTC; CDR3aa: CASSLLGQGTDEQFF
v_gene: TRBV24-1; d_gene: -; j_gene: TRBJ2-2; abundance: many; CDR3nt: TGTGCCACCAGTGATCCAACTAGTCGAGAGACCGGGGAGCTGTTTTTT; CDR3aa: CATSDPTSRETGELFF
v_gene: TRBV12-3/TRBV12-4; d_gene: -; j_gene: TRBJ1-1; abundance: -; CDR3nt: TGTGCCAGCAGTTTATACAAGAACACTGAAGCTTTCTTT; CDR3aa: CASSLYKNTEAFF
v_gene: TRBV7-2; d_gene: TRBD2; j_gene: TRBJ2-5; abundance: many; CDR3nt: TGTGCCAGCAGCTTAGAGGTAGCGGGGGGGCTGGAGACCCAGTACTTC; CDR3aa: CASSLEVAGGLETQYF
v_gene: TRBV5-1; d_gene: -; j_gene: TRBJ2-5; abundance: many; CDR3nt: TGCGCCAGCAGCCCGGAACCGCCCCAAGAGACCCAGTACTTC; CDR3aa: CASSPEPPQETQYF
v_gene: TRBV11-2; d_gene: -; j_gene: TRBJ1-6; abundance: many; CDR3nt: TGTGCCAGCAGCTTAGTGTATTCACCCCTCCACTTT; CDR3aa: CASSLVYSPLHF
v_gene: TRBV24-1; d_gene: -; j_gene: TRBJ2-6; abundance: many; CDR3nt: TGTGCCACCAGTGAAACCTCTGGGGCCAACGTCCTGACTTTC; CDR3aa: CATSETSGANVLTF
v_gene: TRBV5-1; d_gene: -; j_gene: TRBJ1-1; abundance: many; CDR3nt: TGCGCCAGCAGCGTCCAACAGGTGAACACTGAAGCTTTCTTT; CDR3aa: CASSVQQVNTEAFF
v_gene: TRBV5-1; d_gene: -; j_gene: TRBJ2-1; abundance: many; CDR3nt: TGCGCCAGCAGCTTGGGACTAGTCGAAGGAGTCTACAATGAGCAGTTCTTC; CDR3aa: CASSLGLVEGVYNEQFF
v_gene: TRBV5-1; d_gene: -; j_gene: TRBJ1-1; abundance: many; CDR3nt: TGCGCCAGTTCGGGGGCAGCCTCTGGGAACACTGAAGCTTTCTTT; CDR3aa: CASSGAASGNTEAFF
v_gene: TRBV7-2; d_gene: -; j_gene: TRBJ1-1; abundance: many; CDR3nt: TGTGCCAGCAGCCCCCGCGCGGGGCGGAACACTGAAGCTTTCTTT; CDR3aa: CASSPRAGRNTEAFF
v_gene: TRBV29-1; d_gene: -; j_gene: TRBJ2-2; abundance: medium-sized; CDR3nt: TGCAGCGTTGTGTGGGGTCCGGGGGAGCTGTTTTTT; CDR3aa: CSVVWGPGELFF
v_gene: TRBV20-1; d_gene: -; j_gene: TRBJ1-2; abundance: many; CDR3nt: TGCAGTGCTAGAGCAGCCGGGAGCTATGGCTACACCTTC; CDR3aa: CSARAAGSYGYTF
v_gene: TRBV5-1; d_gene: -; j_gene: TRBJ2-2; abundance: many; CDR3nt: TGCGCCAGCAGCTTGCCCTTAGGGGACACCGGGGAGCTGTTTTTT; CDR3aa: CASSLPLGDTGELFF
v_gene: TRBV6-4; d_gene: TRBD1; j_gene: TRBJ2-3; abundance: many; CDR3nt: TGTGCCAGCAGCCCGGACAGGATAAGCACAGATACGCAGTATTTT; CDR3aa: CASSPDRISTDTQYF
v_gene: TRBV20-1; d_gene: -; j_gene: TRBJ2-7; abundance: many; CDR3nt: TGCAGTGCTAGAGATCGTCTCAGATCCTACGAGCAGTACTTC; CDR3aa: CSARDRLRSYEQYF